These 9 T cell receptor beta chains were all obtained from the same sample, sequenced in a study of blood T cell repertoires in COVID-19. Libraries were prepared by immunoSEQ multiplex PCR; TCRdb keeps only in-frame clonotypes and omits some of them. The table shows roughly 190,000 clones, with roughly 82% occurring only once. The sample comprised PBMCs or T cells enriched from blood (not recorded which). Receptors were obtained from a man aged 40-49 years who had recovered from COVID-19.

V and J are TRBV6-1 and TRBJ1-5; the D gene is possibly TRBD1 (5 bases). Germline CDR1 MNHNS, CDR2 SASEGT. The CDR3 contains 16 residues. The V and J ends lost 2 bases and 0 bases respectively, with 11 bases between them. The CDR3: CASSEWEGNSNQPQHF. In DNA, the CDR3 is TGTGCCAGCAGTGAATGGGAGGGGAATAGCAATCAGCCCCAGCATTTT.

CDR3 protein: CASSRTRQGALEAFF. CDR3 bases: TGTGCCAGCAGTCGGACCCGACAGGGGGCTTTAGAAGCTTTCTTT. V is TRBV11-2 and J is TRBJ1-1; 10 bases line up with TRBD1. Trimming took 6 bases from V and 8 from J; bases not matched to a gene: 12. CDR3 length: 15 residues. Germline assignment: CDR1 SGHAT and CDR2 FQNNGV. Variable domain in full (rest from reference TRBV11-2 and TRBJ1-1): EAGVAQSPRYKIIEKRQSVAFWCNPISGHATLYWYQQILGQGPKLLIQFQNNGVVDDSQLPKDRFSAERLKGVDSTLKIQPAKLEDSAVYLCASSRTRQGALEAFFGQGTRLTVV.

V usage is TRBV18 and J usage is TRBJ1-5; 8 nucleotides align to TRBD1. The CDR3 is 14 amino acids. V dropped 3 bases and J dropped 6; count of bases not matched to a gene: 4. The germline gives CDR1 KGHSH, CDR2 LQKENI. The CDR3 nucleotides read TGTGCCAGCTCACCTGACAGGGGTTCTCAGCCCCAGCATTTT. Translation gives CASSPDRGSQPQHF.

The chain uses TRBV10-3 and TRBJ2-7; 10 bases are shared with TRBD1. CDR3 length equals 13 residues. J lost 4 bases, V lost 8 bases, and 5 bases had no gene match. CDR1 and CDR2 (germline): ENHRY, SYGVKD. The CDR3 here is CAIWDRGSYEQYF. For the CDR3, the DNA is TGTGCCATCTGGGACAGGGGATCTTACGAGCAGTACTTC.

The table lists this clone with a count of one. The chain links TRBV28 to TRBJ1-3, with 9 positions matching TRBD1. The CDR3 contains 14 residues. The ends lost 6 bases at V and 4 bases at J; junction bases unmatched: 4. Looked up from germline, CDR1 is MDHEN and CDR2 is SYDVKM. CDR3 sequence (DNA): TGTGCCAGCAGCACAGGGGGCGCCGGAAACACCATATATTTT. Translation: CASSTGGAGNTIYF.

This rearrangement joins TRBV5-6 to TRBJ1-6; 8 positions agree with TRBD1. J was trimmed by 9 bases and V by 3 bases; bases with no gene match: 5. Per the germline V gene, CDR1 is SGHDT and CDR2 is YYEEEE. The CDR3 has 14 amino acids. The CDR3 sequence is CASSSTGVGSPLHF. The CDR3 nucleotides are TGTGCCAGCAGCTCGACAGGGGTCGGTTCACCCCTCCACTTT. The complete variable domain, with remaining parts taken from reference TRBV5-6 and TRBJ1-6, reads DAGVTQSPTHLIKTRGQQVTLRCSPKSGHDTVSWYQQALGQGPQFIFQYYEEEERQRGNFPDRFSGHQFPNYSSELNVNALLLGDSALYLCASSSTGVGSPLHFGNGTRLTVT.

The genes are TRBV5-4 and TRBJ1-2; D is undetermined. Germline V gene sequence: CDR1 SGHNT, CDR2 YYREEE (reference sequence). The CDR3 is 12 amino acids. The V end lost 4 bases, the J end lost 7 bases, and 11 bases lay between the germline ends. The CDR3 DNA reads TGTGCCAGCAGCCCCTCGGGGTCTGGCTACACCTTC. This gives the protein CASSPSGSGYTF. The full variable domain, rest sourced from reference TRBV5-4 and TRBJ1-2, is ETGVTQSPTHLIKTRGQQVTLRCSSQSGHNTVSWYQQALGQGPQFIFQYYREEENGRGNFPPRFSGLQFPNYSSELNVNALELDDSALYLCASSPSGSGYTFGSGTRLTVV.

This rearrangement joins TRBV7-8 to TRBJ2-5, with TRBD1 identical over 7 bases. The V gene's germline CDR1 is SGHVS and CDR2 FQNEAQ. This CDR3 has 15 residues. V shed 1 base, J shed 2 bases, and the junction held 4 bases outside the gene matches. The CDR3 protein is CASSLGTGVQETQYF. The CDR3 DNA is TGTGCCAGCAGCTTAGGAACAGGGGTACAAGAGACCCAGTACTTC.

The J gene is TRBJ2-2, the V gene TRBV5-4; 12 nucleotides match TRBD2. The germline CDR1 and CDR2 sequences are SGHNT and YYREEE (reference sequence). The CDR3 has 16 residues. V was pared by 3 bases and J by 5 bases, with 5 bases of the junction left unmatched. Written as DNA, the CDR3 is TGTGCCAGCAGCTCCGGACTAGCGGGATGGACCGGGGAGCTGTTTTTT. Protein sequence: CASSSGLAGWTGELFF.